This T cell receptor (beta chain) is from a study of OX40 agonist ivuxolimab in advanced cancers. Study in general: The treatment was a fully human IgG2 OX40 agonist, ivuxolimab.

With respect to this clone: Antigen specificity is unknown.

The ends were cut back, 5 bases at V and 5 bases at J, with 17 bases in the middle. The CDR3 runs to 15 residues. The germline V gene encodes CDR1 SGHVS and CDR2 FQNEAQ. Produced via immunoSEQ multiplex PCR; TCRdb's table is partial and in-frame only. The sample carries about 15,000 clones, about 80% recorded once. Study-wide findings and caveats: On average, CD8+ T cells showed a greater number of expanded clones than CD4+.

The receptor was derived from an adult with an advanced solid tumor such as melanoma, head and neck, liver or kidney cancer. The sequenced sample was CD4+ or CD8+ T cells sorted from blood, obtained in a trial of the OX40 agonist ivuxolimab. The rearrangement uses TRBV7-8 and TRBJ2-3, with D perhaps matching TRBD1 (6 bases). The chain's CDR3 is CASSHRRGWGDTQYF. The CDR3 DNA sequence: TGTGCCAGCAGCCACCGCAGGGGTTGGGGAGATACGCAGTATTTT.